These 6 T cell receptor beta chains were all obtained from the same sample, sequenced in a study of blood T cell repertoires in COVID-19. The method was immunoSEQ multiplex PCR; TCRdb's version includes in-frame clones alone and lacks a portion of them. The sample lists about 120,000 clones, about nine tenths occurring once. Material: peripheral blood. The receptors shown here come from a human donor with active COVID-19. The donor label of this sample is uncertain.

The chain carries TRBV7-9 and TRBJ1-2; 8 nucleotides align to TRBD1. The CDR3 is made up of 14 amino acids. The germline CDR1 and CDR2 sequences are SEHNR and FQNEAQ (reference sequence). J lost 4 bases, V lost 1 base, and 2 bases had no gene match. Here the CDR3 reads CASSLDGQGYGYTF. CDR3 DNA sequence: TGTGCCAGCAGCTTAGATGGACAGGGCTATGGCTACACCTTC.

The gene calls are TRBV5-6 and TRBJ2-3; D is uncertain. The CDR3 runs 14 residues. V was pared by 0 bases and J by 2 bases, with 7 bases between. Germline loops: CDR1 SGHDT, CDR2 YYEEEE. The CDR3 nucleotides are TGTGCCAGCAGCTTGGGGCAAATCACAGATACGCAGTATTTT. This translates into CASSLGQITDTQYF.

The chain links TRBV9 to TRBJ1-1; D is ambiguous. The CDR3 contains 14 residues. Trimming cost V 0 bases and J 3 bases, with 9 bases left between them. Germline CDR1 reads SGDLS; CDR2 reads YYNGEE. The CDR3 nucleotides read TGTGCCAGCAGCGTAGAACCAGGCGACACTGAAGCTTTCTTT. It is translated as CASSVEPGDTEAFF.

The chain employs TRBV4-2 and TRBJ2-3; 10 positions agree with TRBD2. Germline lookup yields CDR1 LGHNA and CDR2 YNFKEQ. V lost 0 bases and J lost 0; bases outside the gene matches: 9. This CDR3 comprises 19 residues. CDR3 protein: CASSQESSGGLSSTDTQYF. The CDR3 DNA is TGTGCCAGCAGCCAAGAATCTAGCGGGGGCCTCTCTAGCACAGATACGCAGTATTTT.

This chain joins TRBV5-5 and TRBJ2-7, with a weak D call TRBD2 (6 bases). The CDR3 sequence is 14 residues long. The germline V gene encodes CDR1 SGHKS and CDR2 YYEKEE (reference sequence). With 0 bases removed from V and 7 bases from J, the gap between germline ends came to 14 bases. The chain's CDR3 is CASSLGQSSGEQYF. The CDR3 bases are TGTGCCAGCAGCTTGGGCCAATCAAGCGGGGAGCAGTACTTC. Full variable domain (rest looked up from reference TRBV5-5 and TRBJ2-7): DAGVTQSPTHLIKTRGQQVTLRCSPISGHKSVSWYQQVLGQGPQFIFQYYEKEERGRGNFPDRFSARQFPNYSSELNVNALLLGDSALYLCASSLGQSSGEQYFGPGTRLTVT.

The chain employs TRBV9 and TRBJ1-2; 7 bases map to TRBD1. The CDR3 is 14 amino acids. From germline, CDR1 is SGDLS and CDR2 YYNGEE. With 2 bases clipped from V and 4 bases from J, the junction kept 5 bases outside the gene matches. The CDR3 sequence is CASSVSAGGYGYTF. The DNA of the CDR3 is TGTGCCAGCAGCGTGTCAGCAGGGGGCTATGGCTACACCTTC.